The 27 T cell receptor beta chains below all came from one sample that was sequenced in a study of glioma-infiltrating T cells. Using RNA template, CDR3s of TCR alpha and beta were amplified with iRepertoire arm-PCR. TCRdb passed the multiplex PCR reads through MiXCR, listing each CDR3 protein once. This sample has more than 300,000 distinct CDR3 sequences; roughly two fifths occur once, and the top ten carry approximately 12%. Source material: glioma tissue, nonneoplastic brain tissue, or PBMCs (not recorded which). Source of these receptors: a human donor with low-grade glioma or glioblastoma, undergoing nonglioma brain surgery, or in good health (not recorded which).

The chain joins TRBV25-1 to TRBJ2-2; D is unclear. Trimming took off 1 base at V and 2 bases at J, with 11 bases between the two ends. The CDR3 is 16 residues long. Germline-derived CDR1 and CDR2 are MGHDK and SYGVNS. CDR3 region: CASSEWAGINTGELFF. DNA of the CDR3: TGTGCCAGCAGTGAATGGGCAGGAATAAACACCGGGGAGCTGTTTTTT.

As regards this clonotype: A much larger clonotype is one base distant, so this may be a read error. Here the CDR3 omits its conserved ending phenylalanine or tryptophan, so a read error is the likely source. The chain carries TRBV20-1 and TRBJ2-2; D possibly matches TRBD1 or TRBD2 (5 bases each). Germline V CDR1 and CDR2: DFQATT, SNEGSKA (reference sequence). The CDR3 sequence is 15 residues long. With 3 bases removed from V and 0 bases from J, the gap between germline ends came to 11 bases. CDR3 protein: CSARGVRPNTGELFS. Here the CDR3 DNA reads TGCAGTGCTAGGGGGGTACGACCGAACACCGGGGAGCTGTTTTCT.

J is TRBJ2-3 and V is TRBV18; 10 nucleotides align to TRBD2. Germline V lookup: CDR1 KGHSH, CDR2 LQKENI. With V trimmed by 4 bases and J by 4 bases, 2 bases remained unmatched. This CDR3 has 14 amino acids. The chain's CDR3 is CASSRTSGADTQYF. The CDR3 DNA reads as TGTGCCAGCTCACGAACTAGCGGGGCAGATACGCAGTATTTT.

This clonotype has a handful of counts. V usage is TRBV20-1 and J usage is TRBJ2-7; D uncertain. Germline lookup yields CDR1 DFQATT and CDR2 SNEGSKA (reference sequence). The CDR3 is 10 residues long. Trimming removed 5 bases from V and 7 bases from J, with 9 bases in between. CDR3 nucleotides: TGCAGTGCTCCGTTCGGGGAGCAGTACTTC. Amino acids: CSAPFGEQYF.

This clonotype was seen once. A much bigger clone sits one base away, suggesting this may be a read error. V usage is TRBV28 and J usage is TRBJ2-7, with D uncertain. This CDR3 region has 15 residues. V lost 6 bases and J lost 1, with 16 bases in between. Germline V gene lookup returns CDR1 MDHEN and CDR2 SYDVKM. The CDR3 protein is CASRGDTMASYEQYF. The CDR3 DNA reads TGTGCCAGCAGAGGAGACACCATGGCTTCCTACGAGCAGTACTTC.

The chain links TRBV18 to TRBJ2-7, with TRBD1 as a possible D gene (6 bases). Germline lookup yields CDR1 KGHSH and CDR2 LQKENI. The V and J ends lost 4 bases and 2 bases respectively, with 15 bases between them. The length of the CDR3 is 15 residues. The CDR3 loop reads CASSRRTGNPYEQYF. In DNA, the CDR3 is TGTGCCAGCTCACGACGAACAGGGAACCCCTACGAGCAGTACTTC.

The chain recombines TRBV28 with TRBJ2-7; the match to TRBD1 covers 8 bases. With V trimmed by 5 bases and J by 3 bases, 12 bases remained unmatched. The CDR3 extends over 16 amino acids. CDR1 is MDHEN, CDR2 SYDVKM, per germline. CDR3 sequence: CASSPIPGQVHYEQYF. In DNA, the CDR3 is TGTGCCAGCAGTCCCATCCCGGGACAGGTACACTACGAGCAGTACTTC.

The gene calls are TRBV4-2 and TRBJ1-1, with D uncertain. The CDR3 contains 13 residues. V was trimmed by 1 base and J by 4 bases, leaving 7 bases between them. Germline V gene sequence: CDR1 LGHNA, CDR2 YNFKEQ. In DNA form, the CDR3 reads TGTGCCAGCAGCCAAGGAGTAATCACTGAAGCTTTCTTT. Amino acid sequence: CASSQGVITEAFF.

Worth noting for this clonotype: The CDR3 end shows no conserved phenylalanine or tryptophan, and so a read error is likely. The chain combines TRBV28 with TRBJ1-2; D perhaps matches TRBD1 (6 bases). CDR1 and CDR2 from the germline V gene are MDHEN and SYDVKM. This CDR3 spans 13 amino acids. V was clipped by 6 bases and J by 11 bases, with 19 bases between them. The CDR3 sequence is CASSLTGTPRYTS. In nucleotides, the CDR3 is TGTGCCAGCAGCCTGACCGGGACACCTCGTTACACCTCC.

The chain couples TRBV19 to TRBJ2-1; weak D call: TRBD2 (6 bases). Per germline, CDR1 LNHDA and CDR2 SQIVND (reference sequence). This CDR3 is built from 17 residues. V was trimmed by 5 bases and J by 1 base, leaving 18 bases between them. The CDR3: CASSPRWRASSYNEQFF. Written as DNA, the CDR3 is TGTGCCAGTAGTCCCCGCTGGAGGGCGAGTTCCTACAATGAGCAGTTCTTC.

The rearrangement links TRBV12-3 or TRBV12-4 to TRBJ2-7; D unclear. Trimming cost V 1 base and J 4 bases, with 8 bases left between them. This CDR3 contains 13 residues. The CDR3 DNA is TGTGCCAGCAGTTTAGGGGATTGGTACGAGCAGTACTTC. The encoded protein is CASSLGDWYEQYF.

This chain joins TRBV7-8 and TRBJ1-1; D is unresolved. CDR1 and CDR2 (germline): SGHVS, FQNEAQ. The CDR3 runs to 15 residues. Deletions cut 2 bases from V and 1 base from J, with 11 bases between. CDR3 amino acids: CASSLWVSPNTEAFF. DNA for the CDR3: TGTGCCAGCAGCTTATGGGTGTCGCCGAACACTGAAGCTTTCTTT.

About this clonotype itself: A read error may be the cause here, since a much bigger clone is one base away. This chain connects TRBV25-1 to TRBJ2-2, with 7 bases identical to TRBD1. The V gene's germline CDR1 is MGHDK and CDR2 SYGVNS. The CDR3 has 16 residues. For the CDR3, the DNA is TGTGCCAGCAGTGGGGGTGGACAGGTTGACACCGGGAAGCTGTTTTTT. Its translation: CASSGGGQVDTGKLFF.

Comments on this clonotype: A much larger clone differs by one base, so this may be a read error. The V and J genes are TRBV6-2 or TRBV6-3 and TRBJ2-5; a possible D gene is TRBD2 (5 bases). Trimming pared 6 bases from V and 4 bases from J, leaving 12 bases between. The germline gives CDR1 MNHEY, CDR2 SVGEGT. The CDR3 extends over 13 amino acids. The CDR3 DNA reads TGTGCCAGCAGCCAGAGGAGCGGAGAGACCCAGTACTTC. This codes for CASSQRSGETQYF.

The V and J genes are TRBV20-1 and TRBJ1-4; D is possibly TRBD1 (5 bases). V was trimmed by 6 bases and J by 2 bases, leaving 16 bases between them. CDR1 DFQATT and CDR2 SNEGSKA come from the germline V gene (reference sequence). This CDR3 contains 15 residues. The DNA of the CDR3 is TGCAGTGCCCCGACAGCTACCATTACTAATGAAAAACTGTTTTTT. Translated, it gives CSAPTATITNEKLFF.

Details on this clonotype: Being one base from a much bigger clone, this may be a read error. The chain has TRBV4-1 and TRBJ1-2; D may be TRBD1 (6 bases). The CDR3 sequence is 14 residues long. Germline V CDR1 and CDR2: MGHRA, YSYEKL. DNA of the CDR3: TGCGCCAGCAGCCAAGACAGGGGTAGCTATGGCCACACCTTC. Translating it yields CASSQDRGSYGHTF.

The chain recombines TRBV4-1 with TRBJ2-3; tentatively, D is TRBD2 (6 bases). Germline CDR1 is MGHRA and CDR2 is YSYEKL. V lost 4 bases, J lost 0 bases, and 11 bases lay in between. The CDR3 loop spans 15 amino acids. The CDR3 loop is CASSRLEVSTDTQYF. CDR3 bases: TGCGCCAGCAGCCGACTAGAGGTTAGCACAGATACGCAGTATTTT.

Notes on this clonotype: Being one base from a much bigger clone, this may be a read error. The chain uses TRBV20-1 and TRBJ1-1; D gene unclear. The germline CDR1 and CDR2 sequences are DFQATT and SNEGSKA (reference sequence). CDR3 size: 14 residues. In DNA, the CDR3 is TGCAGTGCTAGAGATCATCAGTATAACACTGAATCTTTCTTT. It translates to CSARDHQYNTESFF.

The chain links TRBV7-9 to TRBJ2-7; the D is unclear. CDR1 is SEHNR and CDR2 is FQNEAQ in the germline V gene (reference sequence). The CDR3 is 12 residues long. Trimming removed 2 bases at V and 5 bases at J, with 7 bases between. CDR3 coding DNA: TGTGCCAGCAGCTTATCCCGCCACGAGCAGTACTTC. This translates into CASSLSRHEQYF.

The rearrangement uses TRBV7-9 and TRBJ1-2, with unresolved D. Deletions cut 4 bases from V and 5 bases from J, with 8 bases between. The CDR3 runs 12 residues. Germline CDR1 and CDR2: SEHNR and FQNEAQ (reference sequence). In DNA form, the CDR3 reads TGTGCCAGCAGCTCCGGGCAGTATGGCTACACCTTC. It yields the protein CASSSGQYGYTF. The whole variable domain, filled in from reference TRBV7-9 and TRBJ1-2, reads DTGVSQNPRHKITKRGQNVTFRCDPISEHNRLYWYRQTLGQGPEFLTYFQNEAQLEKSRLLSDRFSAERPKGSFSTLEIQRTEQGDSAMYLCASSSGQYGYTFGSGTRLTVV.

The V gene is TRBV7-9, the J gene TRBJ1-2; D may be TRBD1 (5 bases). CDR1 is SEHNR, CDR2 FQNEAQ, per germline (reference sequence). The CDR3 has 15 residues. V was clipped by 5 bases and J by 3 bases, with 16 bases between them. CDR3 in DNA: TGTGCCAGCAGCCATCCCCCCACGGGGGACTATGGCTACACCTTC. Amino acid sequence: CASSHPPTGDYGYTF.

The chain is built from TRBV20-1 and TRBJ2-2, with D possibly matching TRBD1 (7 bases). Trimming left V 3 bases short and J 0 bases short, with 17 bases between. Germline V gene data show CDR1 as DFQATT and CDR2 as SNEGSKA (reference sequence). This CDR3 has 17 residues. The CDR3 DNA sequence: TGCAGTGCTAGGGACAGGTTTGGGGGGACGAACACCGGGGAGCTGTTTTTT. This gives the protein CSARDRFGGTNTGELFF.

The CDR3 DNA sequence: TGCAGTGCTACGGACAGGGTAGGGAACACTGAAGCTTTCTTT. Its translation is CSATDRVGNTEAFF. The chain links TRBV20-1 to TRBJ1-1, with 8 bases identical to TRBD1. Trimming cost V 4 bases and J 1 base; bases outside gene matches: 5. The CDR3 sequence is 14 residues long. Germline V gives CDR1 DFQATT, CDR2 SNEGSKA (reference sequence).

This clonotype was seen more than once but under ten times. The rearrangement links TRBV14 to TRBJ2-5, with D hard to call. Trimming cost V 0 bases and J 5 bases, with 7 bases left between them. The CDR3 consists of 13 residues. The germline gives CDR1 SGHDN, CDR2 FVKESK. CDR3: CASSQDYEETQYF. The CDR3 DNA is TGTGCCAGCAGCCAAGATTACGAGGAGACCCAGTACTTC. The full variable domain, completed using reference TRBV14 and TRBJ2-5, is EAGVTQFPSHSVIEKGQTVTLRCDPISGHDNLYWYRRVMGKEIKFLLHFVKESKQDESGMPNNRFLAERTGGTYSTLKVQPAELEDSGVYFCASSQDYEETQYFGPGTRLLVL.

V is TRBV19 and J is TRBJ2-2, with TRBD1 matching 9 bases. The CDR3 runs 15 residues. Trimming at V came to 2 bases and at J to 6 bases, leaving 4 bases not matched to a gene. CDR1 is LNHDA, CDR2 SQIVND, per germline (reference sequence). The chain's CDR3 is CASSITGGAPGELFF. Here the CDR3 DNA reads TGTGCCAGTAGTATAACAGGGGGCGCCCCCGGGGAGCTGTTTTTT.

This clonotype was recorded at least ten times. This chain links TRBV27 with TRBJ1-1; a possible D gene is TRBD1 (6 bases). Germline V lookup: CDR1 MNHEY, CDR2 SMNVEV (reference sequence). CDR3 length: 12 amino acids. Trimming stripped 8 bases from V and 7 bases from J, with 14 bases between. The chain's CDR3 is CASWLQDSEAFF. Here the CDR3 DNA reads TGTGCCAGCTGGTTACAGGACAGTGAAGCTTTCTTT.

V gene TRBV4-2 combines with J gene TRBJ1-1; D gene ambiguous. The CDR3 loop spans 14 amino acids. CDR1 is LGHNA, CDR2 YNFKEQ, per germline. V lost 0 bases and J 5 bases, leaving 10 bases between the germline ends. CDR3 DNA sequence: TGTGCCAGCAGCCAAGATGTCGGCGAAACTGAAGCTTTCTTT. This codes for CASSQDVGETEAFF.